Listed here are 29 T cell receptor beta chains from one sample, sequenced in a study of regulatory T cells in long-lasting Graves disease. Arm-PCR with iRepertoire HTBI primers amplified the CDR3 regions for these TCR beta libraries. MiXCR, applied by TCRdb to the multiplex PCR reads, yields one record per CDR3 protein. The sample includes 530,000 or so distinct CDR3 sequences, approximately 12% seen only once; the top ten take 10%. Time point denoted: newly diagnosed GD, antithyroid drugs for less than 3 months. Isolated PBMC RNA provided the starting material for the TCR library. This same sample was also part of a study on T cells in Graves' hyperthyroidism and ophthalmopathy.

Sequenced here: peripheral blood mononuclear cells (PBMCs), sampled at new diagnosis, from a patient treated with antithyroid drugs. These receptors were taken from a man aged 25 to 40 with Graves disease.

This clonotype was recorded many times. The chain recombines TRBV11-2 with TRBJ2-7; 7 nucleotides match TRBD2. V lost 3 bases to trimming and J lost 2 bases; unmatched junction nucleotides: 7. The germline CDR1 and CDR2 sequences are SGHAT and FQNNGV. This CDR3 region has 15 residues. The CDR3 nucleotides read TGTGCCAGCAGCTTTGATCTAGCGGATGCCTACGAGCAGTACTTC. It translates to CASSFDLADAYEQYF.

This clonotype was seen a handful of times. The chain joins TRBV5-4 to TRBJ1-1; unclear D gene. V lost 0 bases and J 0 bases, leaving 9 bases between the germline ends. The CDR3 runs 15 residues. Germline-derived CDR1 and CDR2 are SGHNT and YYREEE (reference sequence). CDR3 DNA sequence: TGTGCCAGCAGCTTGGCTAGAACCATGAACACTGAAGCTTTCTTT. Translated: CASSLARTMNTEAFF.

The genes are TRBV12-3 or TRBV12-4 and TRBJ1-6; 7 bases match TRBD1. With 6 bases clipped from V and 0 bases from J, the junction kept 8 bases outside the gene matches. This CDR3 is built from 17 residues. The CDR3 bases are TGTGCCAGCAGCCGACGACAGGGCAGCTCCTATAATTCACCCCTCCACTTT. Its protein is CASSRRQGSSYNSPLHF.

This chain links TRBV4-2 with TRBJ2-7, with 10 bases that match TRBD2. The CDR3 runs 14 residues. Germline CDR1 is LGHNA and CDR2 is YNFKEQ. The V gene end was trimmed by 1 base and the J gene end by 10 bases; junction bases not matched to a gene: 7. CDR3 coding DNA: TGTGCCAGCAGCCAAGGGGGTTTAGCGGGGGGACAGTACTTC. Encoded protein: CASSQGGLAGGQYF.

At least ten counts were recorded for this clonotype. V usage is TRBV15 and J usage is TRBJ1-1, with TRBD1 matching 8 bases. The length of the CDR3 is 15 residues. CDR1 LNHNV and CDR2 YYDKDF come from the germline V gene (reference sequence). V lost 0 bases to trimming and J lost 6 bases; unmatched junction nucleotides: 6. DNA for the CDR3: TGTGCCACCAGCAGAGATCGAGGGACAGGTGCTGAAGCTTTCTTT. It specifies CATSRDRGTGAEAFF.

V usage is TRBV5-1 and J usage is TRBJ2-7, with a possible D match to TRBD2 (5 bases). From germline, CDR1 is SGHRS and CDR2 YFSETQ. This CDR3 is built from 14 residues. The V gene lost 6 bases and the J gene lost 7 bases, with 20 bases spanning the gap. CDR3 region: CASTSSDLEKEQYF. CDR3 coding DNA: TGCGCCAGCACCAGTTCGGACTTAGAAAAGGAGCAGTACTTC. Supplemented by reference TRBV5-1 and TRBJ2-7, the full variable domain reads KAGVTQTPRYLIKTRGQQVTLSCSPISGHRSVSWYQQTPGQGLQFLFEYFSETQRNKGNFPGRFSGRQFSNSRSEMNVSTLELGDSALYLCASTSSDLEKEQYFGPGTRLTVT.

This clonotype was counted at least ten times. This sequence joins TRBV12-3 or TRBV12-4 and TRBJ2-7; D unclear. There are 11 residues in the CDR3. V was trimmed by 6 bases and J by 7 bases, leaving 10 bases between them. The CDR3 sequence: CASSLFGEQYF. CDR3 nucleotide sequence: TGTGCCAGCAGCTTATTCGGGGAGCAGTACTTC.

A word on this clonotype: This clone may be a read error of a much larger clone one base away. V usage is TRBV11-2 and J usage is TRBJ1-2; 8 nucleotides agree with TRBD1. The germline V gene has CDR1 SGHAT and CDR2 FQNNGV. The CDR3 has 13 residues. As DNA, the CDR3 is TGTGCCAGCAGCGGCCGGACAGGGTATGGCTGCACCTTC. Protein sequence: CASSGRTGYGCTF.

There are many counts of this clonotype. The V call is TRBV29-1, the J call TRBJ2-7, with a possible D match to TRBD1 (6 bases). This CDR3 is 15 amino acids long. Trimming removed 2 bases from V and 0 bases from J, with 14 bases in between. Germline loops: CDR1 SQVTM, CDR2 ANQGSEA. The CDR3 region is CSVELGAEVSYEQYF. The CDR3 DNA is TGCAGCGTTGAACTGGGGGCGGAGGTCTCCTACGAGCAGTACTTC.

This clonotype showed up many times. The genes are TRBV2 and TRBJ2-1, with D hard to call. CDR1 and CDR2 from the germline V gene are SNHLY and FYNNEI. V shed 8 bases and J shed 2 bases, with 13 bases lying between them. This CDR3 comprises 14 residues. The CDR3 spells CASQRVSAYNEQFF. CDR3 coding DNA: TGTGCCAGCCAAAGAGTTTCAGCCTACAATGAGCAGTTCTTC.

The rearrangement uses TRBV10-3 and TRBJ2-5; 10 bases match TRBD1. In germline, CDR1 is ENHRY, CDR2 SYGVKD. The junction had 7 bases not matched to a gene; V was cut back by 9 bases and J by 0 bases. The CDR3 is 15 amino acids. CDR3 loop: CAIRGTGEHQETQYF. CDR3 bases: TGTGCCATTCGGGGGACAGGGGAACACCAAGAGACCCAGTACTTC.

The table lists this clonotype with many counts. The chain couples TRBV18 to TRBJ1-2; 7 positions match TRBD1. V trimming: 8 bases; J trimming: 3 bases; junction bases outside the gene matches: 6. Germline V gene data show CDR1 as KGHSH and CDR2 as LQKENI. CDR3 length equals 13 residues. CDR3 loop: CASSPGTDYGYTF. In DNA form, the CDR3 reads TGTGCCAGCAGTCCCGGGACAGACTATGGCTACACCTTC.

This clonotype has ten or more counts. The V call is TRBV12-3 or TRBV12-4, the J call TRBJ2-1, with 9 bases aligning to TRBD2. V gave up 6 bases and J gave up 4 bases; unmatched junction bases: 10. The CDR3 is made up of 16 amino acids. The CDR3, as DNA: TGTGCCAGCAGGCCTGAACTAGCGGGCCGTTACAATGAGCAGTTCTTC. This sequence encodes CASRPELAGRYNEQFF.

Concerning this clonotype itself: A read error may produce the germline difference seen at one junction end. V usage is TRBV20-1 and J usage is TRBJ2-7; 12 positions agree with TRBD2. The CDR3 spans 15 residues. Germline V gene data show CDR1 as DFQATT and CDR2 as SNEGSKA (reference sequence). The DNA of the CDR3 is TGCAGTGCCAGAGGACTAGCGGGACCCTCCTACGAGCAGTACTTC. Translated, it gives CSARGLAGPSYEQYF.

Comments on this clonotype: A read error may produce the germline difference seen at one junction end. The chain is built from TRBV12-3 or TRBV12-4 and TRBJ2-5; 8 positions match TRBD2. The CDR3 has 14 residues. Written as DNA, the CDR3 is TGTGCCAGCAGTACTAGCGGAGTTCAAGGGACCCAGTACTTC. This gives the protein CASSTSGVQGTQYF.

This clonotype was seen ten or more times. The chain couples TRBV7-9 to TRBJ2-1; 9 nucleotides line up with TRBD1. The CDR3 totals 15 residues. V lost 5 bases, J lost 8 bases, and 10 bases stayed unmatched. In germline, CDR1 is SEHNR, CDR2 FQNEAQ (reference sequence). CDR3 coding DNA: TGTGCCAGCAGCCCCGCCGGGACAGGGATGTATGAGCAGTTCTTC. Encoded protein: CASSPAGTGMYEQFF.

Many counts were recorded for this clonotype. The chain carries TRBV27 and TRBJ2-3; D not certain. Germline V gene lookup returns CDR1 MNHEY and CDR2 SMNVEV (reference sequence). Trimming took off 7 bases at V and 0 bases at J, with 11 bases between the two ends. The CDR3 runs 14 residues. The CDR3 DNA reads TGTGCCAGCACCGCGACGGCTAGCACAGATACGCAGTATTTT. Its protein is CASTATASTDTQYF.

The DNA for the CDR3 is TGCAGTGTTGGGATGGGACTAGCGGGAGGCACAGATACGCAGTATTTT. It encodes CSVGMGLAGGTDTQYF. The chain recombines TRBV20-1 with TRBJ2-3; 14 bases line up with TRBD2. The CDR3 covers 16 residues. The germline CDR1 and CDR2 sequences are DFQATT and SNEGSKA (reference sequence). V lost 7 bases to trimming and J lost 1 base; unmatched junction nucleotides: 7.

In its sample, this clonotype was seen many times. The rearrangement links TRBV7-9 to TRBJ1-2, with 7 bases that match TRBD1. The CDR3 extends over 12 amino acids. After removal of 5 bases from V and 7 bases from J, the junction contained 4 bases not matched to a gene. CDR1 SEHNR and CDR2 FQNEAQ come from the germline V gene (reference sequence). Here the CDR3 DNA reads TGTGCCAGCAGCGAAACAGGGGTTGGCTACACCTTC. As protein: CASSETGVGYTF.

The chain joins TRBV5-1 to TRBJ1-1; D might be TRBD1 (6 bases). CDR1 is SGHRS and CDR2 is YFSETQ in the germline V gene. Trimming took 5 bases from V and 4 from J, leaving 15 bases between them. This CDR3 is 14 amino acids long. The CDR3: CASRGGAQATEAFF. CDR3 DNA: TGCGCCAGCAGGGGGGGGGCGCAGGCCACTGAAGCTTTCTTT.

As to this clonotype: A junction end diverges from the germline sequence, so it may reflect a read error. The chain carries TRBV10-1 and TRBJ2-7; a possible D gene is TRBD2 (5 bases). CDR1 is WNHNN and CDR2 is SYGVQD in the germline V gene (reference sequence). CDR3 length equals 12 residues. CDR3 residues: CDSSLDLTKQYF. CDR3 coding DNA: TGCGACAGCAGCCTTGACTTGACTAAGCAGTACTTC.

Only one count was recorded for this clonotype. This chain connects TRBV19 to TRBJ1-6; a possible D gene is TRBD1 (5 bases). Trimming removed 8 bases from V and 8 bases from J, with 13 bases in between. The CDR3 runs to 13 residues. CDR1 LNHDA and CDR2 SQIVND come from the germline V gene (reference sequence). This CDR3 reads CASEGRDDSPLHF. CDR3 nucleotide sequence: TGTGCCAGTGAAGGCAGGGATGATTCACCCCTCCACTTT. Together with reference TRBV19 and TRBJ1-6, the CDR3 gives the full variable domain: DGGITQSPKYLFRKEGQNVTLSCEQNLNHDAMYWYRQDPGQGLRLIYYSQIVNDFQKGDIAEGYSVSREKKESFPLTVTSAQKNPTAFYLCASEGRDDSPLHFGNGTRLTVT.

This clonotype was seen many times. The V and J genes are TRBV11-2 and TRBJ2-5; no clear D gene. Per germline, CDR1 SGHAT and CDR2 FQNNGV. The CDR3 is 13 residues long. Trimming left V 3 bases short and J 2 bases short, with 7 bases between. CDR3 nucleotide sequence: TGTGCCAGCAGCTTTGAGGTTCAAGAGACCCAGTACTTC. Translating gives CASSFEVQETQYF.

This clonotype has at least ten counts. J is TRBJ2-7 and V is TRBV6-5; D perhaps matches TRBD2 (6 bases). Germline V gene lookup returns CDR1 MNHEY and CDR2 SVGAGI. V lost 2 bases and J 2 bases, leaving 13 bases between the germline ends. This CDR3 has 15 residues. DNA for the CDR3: TGTGCCAGCAGTTACGATTTCCGGGGGACCTACGAGCAGTACTTC. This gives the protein CASSYDFRGTYEQYF.

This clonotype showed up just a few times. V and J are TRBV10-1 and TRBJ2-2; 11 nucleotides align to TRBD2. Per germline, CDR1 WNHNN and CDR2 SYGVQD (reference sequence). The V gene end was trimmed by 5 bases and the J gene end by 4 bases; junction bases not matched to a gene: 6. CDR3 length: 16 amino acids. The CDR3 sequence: CASSRTSGSTTGELFF. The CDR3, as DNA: TGCGCCAGCAGTCGTACTAGCGGGAGTACCACCGGGGAGCTGTTTTTT.

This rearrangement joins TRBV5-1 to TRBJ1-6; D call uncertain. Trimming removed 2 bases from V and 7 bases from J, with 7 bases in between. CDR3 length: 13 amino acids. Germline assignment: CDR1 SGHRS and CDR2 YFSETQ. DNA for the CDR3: TGCGCCAGCAGCTTAACAGAGAATTCACCCCTCCACTTT. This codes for CASSLTENSPLHF.

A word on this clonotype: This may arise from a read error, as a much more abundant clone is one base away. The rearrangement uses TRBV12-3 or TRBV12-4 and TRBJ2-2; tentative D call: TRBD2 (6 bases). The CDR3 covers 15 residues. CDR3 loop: CASSLGRTNSGELSF. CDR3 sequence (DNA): TGTGCCAGCAGTTTAGGGAGGACTAATTCTGGGGAGCTGTCTTTT.

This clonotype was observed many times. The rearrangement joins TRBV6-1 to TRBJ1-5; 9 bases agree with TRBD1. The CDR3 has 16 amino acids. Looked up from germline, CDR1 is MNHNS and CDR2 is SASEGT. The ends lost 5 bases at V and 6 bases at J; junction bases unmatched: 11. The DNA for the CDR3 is TGTGCCAGCAGTACCTTTCCGGGACAGGGTCGTCAGCCCCAGCATTTT. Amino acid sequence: CASSTFPGQGRQPQHF.

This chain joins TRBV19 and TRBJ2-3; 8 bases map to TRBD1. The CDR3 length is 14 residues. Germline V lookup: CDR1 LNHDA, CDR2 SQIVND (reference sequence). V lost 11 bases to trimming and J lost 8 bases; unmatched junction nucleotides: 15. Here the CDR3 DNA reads TGTGCCTCGCAGATAGGACAGGGATTAAGTACGCAGTATTTT. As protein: CASQIGQGLSTQYF.